The present T cell receptor (beta chain) was sequenced within a study of T cells after yellow fever vaccination. The germline CDR1 and CDR2 sequences are SEHNR and FQNEAQ (reference sequence). This CDR3 is built from 15 residues. Between the trimmed V and J ends, which lost 0 bases and 8 bases, there was a span of 13 bases. A single record per CDR3 protein comes from TCRdb applying MiXCR to the 5' RACE reads. The sample carries 400,000 or so distinct CDR3 sequences, roughly 6.2% recorded once. Study observations and caveats: Faster peaking, at day 5 versus 15, marked a secondary response that was weaker. Clones that expanded after primary vaccination mostly reappeared after the booster (96% CD4, 88% CD8).

A few counts support this clonotype. The antigen remains undetermined. The chain recombines TRBV7-9 with TRBJ1-4, with D tentatively TRBD1 (6 bases). The sequence was obtained from a man aged 25-40 years who received the YFV17D yellow fever vaccine. The source material was PBMCs, sampled 5 days after the yellow fever booster vaccination. The CDR3 DNA follows: TGTGCCAGCAGCTTAGCTATACAGGGAGGGGAAAAACTGTTTTTT. It codes for CASSLAIQGGEKLFF.